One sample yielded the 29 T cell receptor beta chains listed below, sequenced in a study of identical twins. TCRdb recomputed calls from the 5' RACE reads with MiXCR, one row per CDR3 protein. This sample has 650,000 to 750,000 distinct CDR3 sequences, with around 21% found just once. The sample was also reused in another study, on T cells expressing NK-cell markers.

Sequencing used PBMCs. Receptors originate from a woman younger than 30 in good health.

The DNA for the CDR3 is TGTGCCAGCAGCTTAGGACTAGCGGGAATCGGGTTCTTC. Translation: CASSLGLAGIGFF. V gene TRBV7-2 combines with J gene TRBJ2-1; 11 bases fit TRBD2. The CDR3 is 13 residues long. V gave up 1 base and J gave up 15 bases; unmatched junction bases: 5. Germline V gene data show CDR1 as SGHTA and CDR2 as FQGNSA.

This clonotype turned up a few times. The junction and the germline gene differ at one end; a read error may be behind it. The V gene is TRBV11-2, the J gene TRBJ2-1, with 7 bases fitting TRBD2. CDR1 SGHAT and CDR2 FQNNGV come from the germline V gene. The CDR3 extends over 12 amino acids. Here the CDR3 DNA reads TGTGCCAGCAGCTTAATTGGGACTACCCCCAACTTC. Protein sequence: CASSLIGTTPNF.

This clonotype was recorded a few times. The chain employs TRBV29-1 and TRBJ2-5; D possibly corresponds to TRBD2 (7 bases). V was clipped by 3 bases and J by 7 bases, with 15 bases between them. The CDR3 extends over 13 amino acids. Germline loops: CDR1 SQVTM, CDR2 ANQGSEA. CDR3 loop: CSVESRGGGTQYF. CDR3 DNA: TGCAGCGTTGAGAGTCGGGGAGGGGGGACCCAGTACTTC.

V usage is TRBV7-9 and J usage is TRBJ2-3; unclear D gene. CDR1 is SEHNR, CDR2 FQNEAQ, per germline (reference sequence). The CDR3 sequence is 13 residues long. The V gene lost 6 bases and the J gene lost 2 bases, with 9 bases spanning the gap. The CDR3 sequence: CASRRTNTDTQYF. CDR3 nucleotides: TGTGCCAGCAGACGGACCAACACAGATACGCAGTATTTT.

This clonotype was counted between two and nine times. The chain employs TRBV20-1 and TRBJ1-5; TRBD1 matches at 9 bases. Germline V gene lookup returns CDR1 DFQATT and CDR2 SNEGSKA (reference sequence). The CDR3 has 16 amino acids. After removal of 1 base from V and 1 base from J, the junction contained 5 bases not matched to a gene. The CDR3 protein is CSARVVGQGSNQPQHF. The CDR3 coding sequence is TGCAGTGCTAGAGTGGTCGGACAGGGGAGCAATCAGCCCCAGCATTTT.

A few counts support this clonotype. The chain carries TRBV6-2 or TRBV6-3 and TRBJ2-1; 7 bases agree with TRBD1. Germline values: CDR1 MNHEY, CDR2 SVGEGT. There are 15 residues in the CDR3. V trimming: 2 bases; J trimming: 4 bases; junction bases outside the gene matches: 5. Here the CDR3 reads CASSYDRDQYNEQFF. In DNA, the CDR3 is TGTGCCAGCAGTTACGACAGGGACCAATACAATGAGCAGTTCTTC.

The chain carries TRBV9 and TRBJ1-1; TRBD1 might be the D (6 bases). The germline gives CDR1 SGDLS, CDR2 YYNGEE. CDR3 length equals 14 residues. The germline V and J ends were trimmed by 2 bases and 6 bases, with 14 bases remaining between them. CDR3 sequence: CASSVDPTGSEAFF. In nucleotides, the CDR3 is TGTGCCAGCAGCGTGGACCCGACAGGCTCTGAAGCTTTCTTT.

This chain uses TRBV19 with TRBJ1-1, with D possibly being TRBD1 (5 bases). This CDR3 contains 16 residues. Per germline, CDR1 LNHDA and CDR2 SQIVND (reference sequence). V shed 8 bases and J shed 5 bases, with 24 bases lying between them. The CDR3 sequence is CASYGLGDASRTEAFF. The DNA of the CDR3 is TGTGCCAGTTACGGCCTGGGGGATGCGAGTCGGACTGAAGCTTTCTTT.

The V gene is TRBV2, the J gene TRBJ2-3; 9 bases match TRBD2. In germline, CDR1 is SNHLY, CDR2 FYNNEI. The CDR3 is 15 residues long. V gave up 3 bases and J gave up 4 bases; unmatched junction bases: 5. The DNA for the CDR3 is TGTGCCAGCAGTGATAGCGGGAGTCCTGCAGATACGCAGTATTTT. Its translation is CASSDSGSPADTQYF.

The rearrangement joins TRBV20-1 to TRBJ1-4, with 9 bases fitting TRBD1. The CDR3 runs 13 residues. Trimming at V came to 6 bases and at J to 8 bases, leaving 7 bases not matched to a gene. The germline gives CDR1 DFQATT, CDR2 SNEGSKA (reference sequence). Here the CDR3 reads CSARGQGKEKLFF. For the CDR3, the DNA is TGCAGTGCCCGGGGACAGGGTAAAGAAAAACTGTTTTTT.

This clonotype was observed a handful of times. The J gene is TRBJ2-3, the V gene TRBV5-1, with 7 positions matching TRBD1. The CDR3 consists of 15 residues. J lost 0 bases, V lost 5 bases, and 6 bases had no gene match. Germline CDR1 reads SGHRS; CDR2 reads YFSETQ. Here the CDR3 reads CASRDTGQSTDTQYF. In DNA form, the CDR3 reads TGCGCCAGCAGAGACACGGGACAGAGCACAGATACGCAGTATTTT.

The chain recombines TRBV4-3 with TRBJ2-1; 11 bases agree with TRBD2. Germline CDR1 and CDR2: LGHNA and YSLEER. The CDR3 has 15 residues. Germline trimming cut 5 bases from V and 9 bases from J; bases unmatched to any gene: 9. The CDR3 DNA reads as TGCGCCAGCAGCGACCTAGGACTAGCGGGTCCTGAGCAGTTCTTC. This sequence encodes CASSDLGLAGPEQFF.

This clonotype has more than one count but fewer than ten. The CDR3 protein is CASSLAGTGNYEQYF. CDR3 nucleotides: TGTGCCAGCAGCTTAGCTGGGACAGGGAACTACGAGCAGTACTTC. The V gene is TRBV7-2, the J gene TRBJ2-7; 9 positions agree with TRBD1. V shed 0 bases and J 3 bases; nucleotides not matched to a gene: 3. The CDR3 extends over 15 amino acids. Germline V gene sequence: CDR1 SGHTA, CDR2 FQGNSA.

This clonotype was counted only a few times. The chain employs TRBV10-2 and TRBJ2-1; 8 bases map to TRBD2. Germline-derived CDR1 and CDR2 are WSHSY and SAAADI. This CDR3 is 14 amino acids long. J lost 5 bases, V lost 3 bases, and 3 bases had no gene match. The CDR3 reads CASSDTGGNNEQFF. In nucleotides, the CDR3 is TGCGCCAGCAGTGACACGGGGGGGAACAATGAGCAGTTCTTC.

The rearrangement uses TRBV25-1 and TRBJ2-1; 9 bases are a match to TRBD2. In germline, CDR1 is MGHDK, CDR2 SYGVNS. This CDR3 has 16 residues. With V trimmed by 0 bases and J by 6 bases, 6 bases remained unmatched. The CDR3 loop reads CASSEYGGRAANEQFF. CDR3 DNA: TGTGCCAGCAGTGAATATGGCGGGAGGGCCGCCAATGAGCAGTTCTTC.

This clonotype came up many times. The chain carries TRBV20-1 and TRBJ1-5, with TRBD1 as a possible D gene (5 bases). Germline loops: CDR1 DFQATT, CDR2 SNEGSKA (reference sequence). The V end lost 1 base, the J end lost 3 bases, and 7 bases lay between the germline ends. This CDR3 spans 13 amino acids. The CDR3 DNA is TGCAGTGCTAGAGGGGGCGACAATCAGCCCCAGCATTTT. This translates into CSARGGDNQPQHF.

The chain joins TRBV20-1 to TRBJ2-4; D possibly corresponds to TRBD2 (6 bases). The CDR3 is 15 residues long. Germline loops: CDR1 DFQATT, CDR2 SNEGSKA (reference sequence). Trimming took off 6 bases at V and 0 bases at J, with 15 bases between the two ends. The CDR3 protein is CSAGPGALAKNIQYF. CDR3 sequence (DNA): TGCAGTGCCGGTCCGGGAGCCCTAGCCAAAAACATTCAGTACTTC.

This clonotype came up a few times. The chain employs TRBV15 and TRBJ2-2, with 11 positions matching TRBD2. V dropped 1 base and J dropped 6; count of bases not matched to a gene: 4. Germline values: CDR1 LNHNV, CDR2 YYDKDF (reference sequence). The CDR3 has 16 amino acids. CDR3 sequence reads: CATSRGLAGTSGELFF. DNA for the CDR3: TGTGCCACCAGCAGAGGACTAGCGGGAACGTCCGGGGAGCTGTTTTTT.

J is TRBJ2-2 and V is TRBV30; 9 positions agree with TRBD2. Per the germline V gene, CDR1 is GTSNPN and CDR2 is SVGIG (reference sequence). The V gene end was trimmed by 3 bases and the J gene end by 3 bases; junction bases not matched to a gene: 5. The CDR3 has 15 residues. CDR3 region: CAWRLAGRDTGELFF. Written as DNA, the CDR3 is TGTGCCTGGAGGCTAGCGGGACGGGACACCGGGGAGCTGTTTTTT. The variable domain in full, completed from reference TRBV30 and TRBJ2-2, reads SQTIHQWPATLVQPVGSPLSLECTVEGTSNPNLYWYRQAAGRGLQLLFYSVGIGQISSEVPQNLSASRPQDRQFILSSKKLLLSDSGFYLCAWRLAGRDTGELFFGEGSRLTVL.

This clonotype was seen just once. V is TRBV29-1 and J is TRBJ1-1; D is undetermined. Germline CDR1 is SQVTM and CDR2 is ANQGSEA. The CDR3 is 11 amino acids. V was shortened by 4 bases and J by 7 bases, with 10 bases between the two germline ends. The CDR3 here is CSVAGRSEAFF. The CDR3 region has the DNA TGCAGCGTTGCTGGGAGAAGTGAAGCTTTCTTT.

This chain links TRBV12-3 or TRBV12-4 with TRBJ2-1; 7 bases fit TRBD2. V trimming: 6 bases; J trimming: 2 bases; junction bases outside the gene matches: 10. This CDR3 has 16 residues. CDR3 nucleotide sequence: TGTGCCAGCAGCACACTAGCGCAAATGCCCTACAATGAGCAGTTCTTC. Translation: CASSTLAQMPYNEQFF.

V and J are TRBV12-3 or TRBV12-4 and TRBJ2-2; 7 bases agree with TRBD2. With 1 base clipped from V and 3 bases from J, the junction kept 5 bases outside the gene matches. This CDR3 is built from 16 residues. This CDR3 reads CASSLGRELYTGELFF. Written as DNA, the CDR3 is TGTGCCAGCAGTTTAGGGCGGGAGCTCTACACCGGGGAGCTGTTTTTT.

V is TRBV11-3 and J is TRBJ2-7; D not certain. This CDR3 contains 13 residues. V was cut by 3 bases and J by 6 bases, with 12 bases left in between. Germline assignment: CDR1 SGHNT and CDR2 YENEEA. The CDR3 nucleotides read TGTGCCAGCAGCTTTGATGAAGGTTTCGAGCAGTACTTC. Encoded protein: CASSFDEGFEQYF.

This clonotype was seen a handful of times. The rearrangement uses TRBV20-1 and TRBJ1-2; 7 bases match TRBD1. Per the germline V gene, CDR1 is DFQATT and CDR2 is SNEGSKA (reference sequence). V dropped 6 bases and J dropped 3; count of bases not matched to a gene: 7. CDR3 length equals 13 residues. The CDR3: CSALVRGDYGYTF. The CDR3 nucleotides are TGCAGTGCCCTTGTCAGGGGGGACTATGGCTACACCTTC.

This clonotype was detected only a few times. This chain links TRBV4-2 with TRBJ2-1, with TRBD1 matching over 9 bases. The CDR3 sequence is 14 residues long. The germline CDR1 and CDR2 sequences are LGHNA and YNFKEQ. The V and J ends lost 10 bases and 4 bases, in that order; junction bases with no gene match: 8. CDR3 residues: CATSDRGTYNEQFF. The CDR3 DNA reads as TGTGCCACCTCGGACAGGGGAACATACAATGAGCAGTTCTTC.

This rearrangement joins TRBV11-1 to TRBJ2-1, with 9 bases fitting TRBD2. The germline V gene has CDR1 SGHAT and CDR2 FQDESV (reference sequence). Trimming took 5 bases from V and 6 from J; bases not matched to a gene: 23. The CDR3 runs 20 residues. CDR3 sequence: CASSGNSGRSESVGSNEQFF. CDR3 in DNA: TGTGCCAGCAGCGGAAATAGCGGGAGAAGTGAGTCGGTAGGGTCCAATGAGCAGTTCTTC.

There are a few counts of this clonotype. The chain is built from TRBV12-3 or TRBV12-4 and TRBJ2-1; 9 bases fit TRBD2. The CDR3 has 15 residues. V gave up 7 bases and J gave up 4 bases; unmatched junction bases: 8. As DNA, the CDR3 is TGTGCCAGCACCTTAAGGGCGGGAGGGTACAATGAGCAGTTCTTC. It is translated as CASTLRAGGYNEQFF.

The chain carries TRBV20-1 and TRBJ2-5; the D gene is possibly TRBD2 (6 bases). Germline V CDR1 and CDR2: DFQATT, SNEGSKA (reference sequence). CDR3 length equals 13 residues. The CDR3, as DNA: TGCGGGGCACTGGGGGGTACAGTAGAGACCCAGTACTTC. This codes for CGALGGTVETQYF.

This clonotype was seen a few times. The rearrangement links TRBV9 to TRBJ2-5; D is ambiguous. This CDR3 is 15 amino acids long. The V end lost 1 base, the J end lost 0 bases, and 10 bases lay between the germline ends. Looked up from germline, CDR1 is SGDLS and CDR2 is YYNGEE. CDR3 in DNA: TGTGCCAGCAGCGTACGTCACTCTGACCAAGAGACCCAGTACTTC. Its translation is CASSVRHSDQETQYF.